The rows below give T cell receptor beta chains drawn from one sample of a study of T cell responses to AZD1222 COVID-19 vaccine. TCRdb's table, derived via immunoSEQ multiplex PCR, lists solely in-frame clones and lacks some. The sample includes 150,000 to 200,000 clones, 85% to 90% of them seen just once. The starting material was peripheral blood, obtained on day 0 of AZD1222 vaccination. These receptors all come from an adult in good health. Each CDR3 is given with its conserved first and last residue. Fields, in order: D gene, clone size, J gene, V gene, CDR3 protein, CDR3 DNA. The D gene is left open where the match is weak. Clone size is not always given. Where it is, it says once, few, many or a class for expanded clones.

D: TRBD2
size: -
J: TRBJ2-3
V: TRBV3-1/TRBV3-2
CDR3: CASTLAGGRDTQYF
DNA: TGTGCCAGCACCCTAGCGGGGGGGAGAGATACGCAGTATTTT

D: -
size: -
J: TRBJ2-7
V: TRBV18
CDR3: CASSPPVGGASEQYF
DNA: TGTGCCAGCTCACCACCGGTTGGAGGGGCCAGCGAGCAGTACTTC

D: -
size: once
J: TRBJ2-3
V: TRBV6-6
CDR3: CASSVGGGFTDTQYF
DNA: TGTGCCAGCAGTGTAGGGGGAGGGTTCACAGATACGCAGTATTTT

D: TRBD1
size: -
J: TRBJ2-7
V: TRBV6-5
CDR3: CASSGTAYYEQYF
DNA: TGTGCCAGCAGCGGGACAGCTTACTACGAGCAGTACTTC

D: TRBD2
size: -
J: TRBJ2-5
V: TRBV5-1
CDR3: CASSLAVTSGGPGETQYF
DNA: TGCGCCAGCAGCTTGGCCGTCACTAGCGGGGGACCAGGAGAGACCCAGTACTTC

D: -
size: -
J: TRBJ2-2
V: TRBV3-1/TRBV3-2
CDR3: CASRARGTGELFF
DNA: TGTGCCAGCAGAGCGCGTGGAACCGGGGAGCTGTTTTTT

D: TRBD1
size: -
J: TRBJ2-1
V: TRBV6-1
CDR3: CASSEDRGGEQFF
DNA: TGTGCCAGCAGTGAGGACAGGGGAGGTGAGCAGTTCTTC

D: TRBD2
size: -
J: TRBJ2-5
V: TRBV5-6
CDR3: CASSLVGTTQETQYF
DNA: TGTGCCAGCAGCTTGGTAGGGACTACACAAGAGACCCAGTACTTC

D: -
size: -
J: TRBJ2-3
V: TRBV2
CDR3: CASIRYTDTQYF
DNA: TGTGCCAGCATAAGGTACACAGATACGCAGTATTTT

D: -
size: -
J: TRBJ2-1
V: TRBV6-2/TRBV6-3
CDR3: CASSYSRGGRRYYNEQFF
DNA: TGTGCCAGCAGTTACTCGAGAGGGGGTAGAAGGTACTACAATGAGCAGTTCTTC

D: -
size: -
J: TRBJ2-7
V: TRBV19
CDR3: CASSMSYEQYF
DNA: TGTGCCAGTAGTATGAGCTATGAGCAGTACTTC

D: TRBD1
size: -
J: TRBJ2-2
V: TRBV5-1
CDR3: CASSLGTGVTAGELFF
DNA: TGCGCCAGCAGCTTGGGCACAGGGGTGACGGCCGGGGAGCTGTTTTTT

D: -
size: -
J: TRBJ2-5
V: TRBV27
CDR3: CASSFPREDRLQETQYF
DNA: TGTGCCAGCAGTTTTCCTAGAGAGGACAGACTTCAAGAGACCCAGTACTTC

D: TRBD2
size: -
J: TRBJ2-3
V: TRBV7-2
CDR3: CASSSVGGLGDTQYF
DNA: TGTGCCAGCAGCTCCGTCGGGGGGTTAGGAGATACGCAGTATTTT

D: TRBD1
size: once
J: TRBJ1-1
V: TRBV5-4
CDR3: CASSFPGDRVTEAFF
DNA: TGTGCCAGCAGCTTCCCGGGCGACAGGGTCACTGAAGCTTTCTTT

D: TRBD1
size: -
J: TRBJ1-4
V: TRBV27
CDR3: CASRTSGGSNEKLFF
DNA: TGTGCCAGCAGGACCTCAGGGGGTTCCAATGAAAAACTGTTTTTT

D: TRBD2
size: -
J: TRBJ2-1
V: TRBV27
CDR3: CASSPRRRGGVNEQFF
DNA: TGTGCCAGCAGTCCCCGGAGACGGGGGGGCGTCAATGAGCAGTTCTTC

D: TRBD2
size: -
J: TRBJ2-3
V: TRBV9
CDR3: CASSVAGGNTDTQYF
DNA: TGTGCCAGCAGCGTAGCGGGGGGGAACACAGATACGCAGTATTTT

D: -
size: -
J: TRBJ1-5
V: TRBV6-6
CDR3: CASSPPPNNGQPQHF
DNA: TGTGCCAGCAGTCCCCCACCTAACAACGGTCAGCCCCAGCATTTT

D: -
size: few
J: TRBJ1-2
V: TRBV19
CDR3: CASSTPGQRKRSYGYTF
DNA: TGTGCCAGTAGTACGCCTGGACAGCGGAAGAGGAGCTATGGCTACACCTTC

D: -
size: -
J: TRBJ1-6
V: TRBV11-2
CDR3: CASSYPLAGNSPLHF
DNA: TGTGCCAGCAGCTACCCCCTGGCGGGGAATTCACCCCTCCACTTT

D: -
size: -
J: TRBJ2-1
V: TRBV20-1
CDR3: CSAIEMGLSYNEQFF
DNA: TGCAGTGCTATTGAGATGGGTTTATCCTACAATGAGCAGTTCTTC

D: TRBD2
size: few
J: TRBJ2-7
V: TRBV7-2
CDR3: CASSPGLAGGRSYEQYF
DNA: TGTGCCAGCAGTCCGGGACTAGCGGGGGGAAGATCCTACGAGCAGTACTTC

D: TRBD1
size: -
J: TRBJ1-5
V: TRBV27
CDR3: CASSYRAGGNQPQHF
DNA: TGTGCCAGCAGTTATAGGGCAGGGGGGAATCAGCCCCAGCATTTT

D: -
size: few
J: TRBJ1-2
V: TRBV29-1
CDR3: CSAEGFGEGYTF
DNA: TGCAGCGCTGAGGGGTTTGGGGAAGGCTACACCTTC

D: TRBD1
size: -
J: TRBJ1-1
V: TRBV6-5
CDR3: CASSYGTGGLNTEAFF
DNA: TGTGCCAGCAGTTACGGGACAGGGGGATTGAACACTGAAGCTTTCTTT

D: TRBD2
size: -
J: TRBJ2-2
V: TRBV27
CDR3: CASSLALAGPGELFF
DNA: TGTGCCAGCAGTTTAGCCCTAGCGGGGCCCGGGGAGCTGTTTTTT

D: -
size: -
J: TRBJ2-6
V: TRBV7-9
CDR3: CASSQRQSHSTSGANVLTF
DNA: TGTGCCAGCAGCCAGAGACAGTCTCACTCCACCTCTGGGGCCAACGTCCTGACTTTC

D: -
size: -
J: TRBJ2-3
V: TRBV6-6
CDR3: CASSYSDSTDTQYF
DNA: TGTGCCAGCAGTTACTCCGACTCCACAGATACGCAGTATTTT

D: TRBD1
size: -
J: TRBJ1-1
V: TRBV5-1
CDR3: CASHLRQGMNTEAFF
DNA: TGCGCCAGCCACCTTAGACAGGGCATGAACACTGAAGCTTTCTTT

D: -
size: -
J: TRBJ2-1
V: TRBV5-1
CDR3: CASSSVGSGYNEQFF
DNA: TGCGCCAGCAGCTCAGTAGGGAGCGGGTACAATGAGCAGTTCTTC

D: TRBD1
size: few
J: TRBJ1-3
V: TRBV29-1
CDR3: CSVPRDRVGNTIYF
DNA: TGCAGCGTTCCCCGGGACAGGGTTGGAAACACCATATATTTT

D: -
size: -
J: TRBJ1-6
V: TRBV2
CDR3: CASRTSQGYNSPLHF
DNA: TGTGCCAGCAGGACGTCCCAGGGGTATAATTCACCCCTCCACTTT

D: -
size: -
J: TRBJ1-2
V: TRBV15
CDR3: CATRLGGTYGYTF
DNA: TGTGCCACCCGTCTGGGGGGGACCTATGGCTACACCTTC

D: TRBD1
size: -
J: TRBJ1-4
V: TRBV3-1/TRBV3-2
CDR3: CASSQKIGTAHNEKLFF
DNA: TGTGCCAGCAGCCAAAAAATAGGGACAGCCCATAATGAAAAACTGTTTTTT

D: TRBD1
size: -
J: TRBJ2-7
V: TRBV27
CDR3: CASRPGQGVYEQYF
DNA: TGTGCCAGCAGGCCGGGACAGGGTGTCTACGAGCAGTACTTC

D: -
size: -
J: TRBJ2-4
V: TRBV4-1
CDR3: CASSTRGAGAPNIQYF
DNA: TGCGCCAGCAGCACACGCGGCGCAGGAGCCCCAAACATTCAGTACTTC

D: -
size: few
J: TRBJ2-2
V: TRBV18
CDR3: CASSPLGRDTGELFF
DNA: TGTGCCAGCTCACCCCTGGGCAGAGACACCGGGGAGCTGTTTTTT

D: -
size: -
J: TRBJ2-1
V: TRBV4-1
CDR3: CASSQPAGHGNEQFF
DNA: TGCGCCAGCAGCCAACCAGCGGGACATGGCAATGAGCAGTTCTTC

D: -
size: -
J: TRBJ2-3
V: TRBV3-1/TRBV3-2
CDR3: CASSPEQRTSTDTQYF
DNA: TGTGCCAGCAGCCCAGAACAGAGAACTAGCACAGATACGCAGTATTTT

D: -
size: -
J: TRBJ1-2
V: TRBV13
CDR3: CASSSTGNYGYTF
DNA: TGTGCCAGCAGTTCTACAGGGAACTATGGCTACACCTTC

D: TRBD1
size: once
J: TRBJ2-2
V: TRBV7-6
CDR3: CASSSRDRYSSGTGELFF
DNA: TGTGCCAGCAGCAGCCGGGACAGGTACTCTTCGGGCACCGGGGAGCTGTTTTTT

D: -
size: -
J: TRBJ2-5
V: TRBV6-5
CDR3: CASTTTAAETQYF
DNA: TGTGCCAGCACCACGACTGCGGCGGAGACCCAGTACTTC

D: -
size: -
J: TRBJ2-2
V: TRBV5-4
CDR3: CASSLAGLFSGGELFF
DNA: TGTGCCAGCAGCTTGGCCGGACTCTTTTCGGGCGGGGAGCTGTTTTTT

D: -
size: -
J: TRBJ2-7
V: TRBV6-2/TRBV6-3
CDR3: CASSRYRDNSYEQYF
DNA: TGTGCCAGCAGTAGATACCGGGACAACTCCTACGAGCAGTACTTC